The 8 T cell receptor beta chains given below trace back to one sample, sequenced in a study of technical replicates of blood from a few donors. Data came from immunoSEQ multiplex PCR; TCRdb stores just in-frame clones and leaves some out. The table has 70,000 to 95,000 clones, 91% seen once. Sequenced input: T cells isolated from PBMCs. Source of these receptors: a human donor in good health. Some clones in this sample may be carry-over from other donors' samples.

The chain is built from TRBV5-1 and TRBJ1-5, with TRBD1 matching over 9 bases. Trimming took 4 bases from V and 6 from J; bases not matched to a gene: 2. The CDR3 runs to 13 residues. From germline, CDR1 is SGHRS and CDR2 YFSETQ. CDR3 DNA: TGCGCCAGCAGCCCGGACAGGGGTCAGCCCCAGCATTTT. Encoded protein: CASSPDRGQPQHF.

The genes are TRBV10-3 and TRBJ2-7; D is unresolved. V lost 6 bases, J lost 3 bases, and 21 bases lay in between. Germline V lookup: CDR1 ENHRY, CDR2 SYGVKD. CDR3 length equals 16 residues. CDR3 residues: CAIRPRPGTNFYEQYF. CDR3 coding DNA: TGTGCCATCAGGCCTAGGCCCGGTACTAACTTCTACGAGCAGTACTTC.

V is TRBV14 and J is TRBJ2-1; 11 positions agree with TRBD2. Germline-derived CDR1 and CDR2 are SGHDN and FVKESK. Unmatched junction bases numbered 11, after V lost 2 bases and J lost 8 bases. The CDR3 is 17 residues long. CDR3 bases: TGTGCCAGCAGCCAATATGCTAGCGGGAGGATAGGGGATGAGCAGTTCTTC. Encoded protein: CASSQYASGRIGDEQFF.

The chain has TRBV27 and TRBJ2-1, with 10 bases matching TRBD2. Germline CDR1 MNHEY, CDR2 SMNVEV (reference sequence). Trimming removed 3 bases from V and 9 bases from J; junction bases left unmatched: 8. The CDR3 is 15 residues long. DNA for the CDR3: TGTGCCAGCAGTTTTAAGCGGGAGGGCCCGAGTGAGCAGTTCTTC. It codes for CASSFKREGPSEQFF.

The chain carries TRBV14 and TRBJ2-1; 7 positions agree with TRBD2. From germline, CDR1 is SGHDN and CDR2 FVKESK. This CDR3 region has 17 residues. Losses at the gene ends were 2 bases for V and 2 bases for J; bases not matched to a gene: 9. The CDR3 reads CASSQKRGGSPYNEQFF. As DNA, the CDR3 is TGTGCCAGCAGCCAAAAGCGGGGCGGGAGTCCCTACAATGAGCAGTTCTTC. The whole variable domain, remainder taken from reference TRBV14 and TRBJ2-1, is EAGVTQFPSHSVIEKGQTVTLRCDPISGHDNLYWYRRVMGKEIKFLLHFVKESKQDESGMPNNRFLAERTGGTYSTLKVQPAELEDSGVYFCASSQKRGGSPYNEQFFGPGTRLTVL.

The chain recombines TRBV6-1 with TRBJ1-2; the match to TRBD1 covers 10 bases. Germline V gene lookup returns CDR1 MNHNS and CDR2 SASEGT. Germline trimming cut 0 bases from V and 13 bases from J; bases unmatched to any gene: 11. The CDR3 runs 15 residues. This CDR3 reads CASSEAAIRQGASTF. CDR3 DNA sequence: TGTGCCAGCAGTGAAGCAGCGATACGACAGGGGGCTTCCACCTTC.

J is TRBJ2-7 and V is TRBV28, with TRBD1 matching 7 bases. The V and J ends lost 2 bases and 3 bases, in that order; junction bases with no gene match: 7. The CDR3 length is 15 residues. CDR1 MDHEN and CDR2 SYDVKM come from the germline V gene. CDR3 in amino acids: CASSLIGGSLYEQYF. CDR3 sequence (DNA): TGTGCCAGCAGTTTAATAGGGGGCTCCCTCTACGAGCAGTACTTC.

V and J are TRBV5-5 and TRBJ2-2; 13 nucleotides line up with TRBD2. Germline lookup yields CDR1 SGHKS and CDR2 YYEKEE (reference sequence). The ends lost 2 bases at V and 6 bases at J; junction bases unmatched: 4. This CDR3 has 16 amino acids. The CDR3 DNA follows: TGTGCCAGCAGCTTAAGACTAGCGGGGGGAGCCGGGGAGCTGTTTTTT. Its protein is CASSLRLAGGAGELFF. Looking up the rest from reference TRBV5-5 and TRBJ2-2 gives the full variable domain: DAGVTQSPTHLIKTRGQQVTLRCSPISGHKSVSWYQQVLGQGPQFIFQYYEKEERGRGNFPDRFSARQFPNYSSELNVNALLLGDSALYLCASSLRLAGGAGELFFGEGSRLTVL.